Below, one T cell receptor beta chain is given with its context. One end of the junction varies from germline; a read error may be responsible. The CDR3 has 15 amino acids. In germline, CDR1 is MDHEN, CDR2 SYDVKM. The sample belongs to a study of blood T cell repertoires in COVID-19. Study-level background: The United States, Italy and Spain supplied acute and convalescent COVID-19 samples.

Participants spanned ages about 18 to 100 years and resided in 20 to 30 US areas. In assigning cohorts, the study relied on participant-reported clinical history. Sequencing was performed with immunoSEQ multiplex PCR; in TCRdb, only in-frame clones are kept and a portion is missing. The sample records about 200,000 clones, 70% to 90% being singletons. This sequence was found in a woman aged 35 to 49 with acute COVID-19. Material: PBMCs or T cells enriched from blood (not recorded which). This chain uses TRBV28 with TRBJ2-1; 11 positions match TRBD2. This CDR3 reads CASTLLAGVYNEQFF. CDR3 sequence (DNA): TGTGCCAGCACTTTACTAGCGGGAGTCTACAATGAGCAGTTCTTC.